This T cell receptor (beta chain) was sequenced during a study of T-cell memory formation after mild COVID-19. The V segment lost 5 bases and the J segment 2 bases; nucleotides outside the gene matches: 8. The CDR3 runs 15 residues. Germline assignment: CDR1 SGHTA and CDR2 FQGTGA. This clonotype was found many times. TCRdb processed the 5' RACE reads anew with MiXCR; each CDR3 protein has one entry. Here the sample spans fewer than 50,000 distinct CDR3 sequences, roughly 6.6% being singletons. Sample: PBMCs or a T cell subset sorted from them (not recorded which). The V gene is TRBV7-3, the J gene TRBJ2-5; 7 nucleotides align to TRBD2. The source of this sequence is an adult who had mild COVID-19 (a few samples of this study predate the infection). Cell type and time point are not known. The CDR3 loop is CASSPTGAGQETQYF. The CDR3 DNA reads as TGTGCCAGCAGCCCCACGGGAGCGGGGCAAGAGACCCAGTACTTC. Complete variable domain (other parts from reference TRBV7-3 and TRBJ2-5): GAGVSQTPSNKVTEKGKYVELRCDPISGHTALYWYRQSLGQGPEFLIYFQGTGAADDSGLPNDRFFAVRPEGSVSTLKIQRTERGDSAVYLCASSPTGAGQETQYFGPGTRLLVL.